This entry concerns a single T cell receptor (beta chain). Its matching antigen is unknown. This entry belongs to a study of a mutant IDH1 vaccine in newly diagnosed glioma. This table comes from immunoSEQ multiplex PCR, and its TCRdb copy is limited to in-frame clones, with some not included. The repertoire holds 20,000 to 30,000 clones, with 70% to 80% as singletons. Sample time point: week 11, during vaccination. One vaccine dose held 300 ug of mutant IDH1 20-mer peptide and came with topical imiquimod. Notes on the study in general: Pseudoprogression appears to have had no connection to changes in top peripheral T cell clonotypes.

Losses at the gene ends were 4 bases for V and 4 bases for J; bases not matched to a gene: 6. Germline CDR1 MNHEY, CDR2 SVGAGI. There are 14 residues in the CDR3. This specimen was PBMCs, taken from a glioma patient whose treatment included an IDH1 peptide vaccine. The chain links TRBV6-5 to TRBJ1-2; 7 nucleotides match TRBD1. This receptor was obtained from a woman between 18 and 30 years old with glioma. The CDR3 DNA reads as TGTGCCAGCAGTTTAAACAGGGGAGGCTATGGCTACACCTTC. Translating it yields CASSLNRGGYGYTF.